The 25 T cell receptor beta chains in this list originate from one sample, sequenced in a study of blood T cells in healthy people across ages. A second PCR, run for about 6 to 12 cycles, used a sample-barcoded 5' primer plus a J-beta primer mix. TCRdb reprocessed the 5' RACE reads via MiXCR and lists one record per CDR3 protein. The sample lists about 670,000 distinct CDR3 sequences; over 40% were seen once. The specimen sequenced was blood. Receptors were obtained from a woman of 80 years or more in good health.

This clonotype was observed a handful of times. The chain uses TRBV25-1 and TRBJ2-1; TRBD2 is a possible D gene (5 bases). The germline V gene has CDR1 MGHDK and CDR2 SYGVNS. The CDR3 is 14 amino acids. V lost 4 bases to trimming and J lost 2 bases, with 9 bases between them. The DNA for the CDR3 is TGTGCCAGCAGTGGGACTCTTGCCTACAATGAGCAGTTCTTC. Translating gives CASSGTLAYNEQFF.

This clonotype was seen a few times. A much larger clone lies one base from this, so it may be a read error. The chain carries TRBV6-6 and TRBJ2-5; 8 positions agree with TRBD1. With 6 bases clipped from V and 11 bases from J, the junction kept 11 bases outside the gene matches. CDR3 size: 13 residues. Germline loops: CDR1 MNHNY, CDR2 SVGAGI (reference sequence). The CDR3 is CASRTGVYNGQYF. The CDR3 DNA follows: TGTGCCAGCAGGACAGGGGTTTACAATGGGCAGTACTTC.

This chain joins TRBV4-2 and TRBJ2-5, with 7 bases aligning to TRBD1. The germline V gene encodes CDR1 LGHNA and CDR2 YNFKEQ. The CDR3 extends over 16 amino acids. Losses at the gene ends were 4 bases for V and 7 bases for J; bases not matched to a gene: 15. DNA of the CDR3: TGTGCCAGCAGCCGATTGACAGGGAACCCCTACGGGACCCAGTACTTC. It codes for CASSRLTGNPYGTQYF.

This sequence joins TRBV29-1 and TRBJ2-5; 9 bases are a match to TRBD2. Germline V lookup: CDR1 SQVTM, CDR2 ANQGSEA. V was pared by 4 bases and J by 3 bases, with 6 bases of the junction left unmatched. The CDR3 sequence is 14 residues long. The CDR3 sequence is CSVAPSGAKETQYF. Here the CDR3 DNA reads TGCAGCGTTGCGCCTAGCGGGGCTAAAGAGACCCAGTACTTC.

V gene TRBV4-1 combines with J gene TRBJ2-5; D is ambiguous. Trimming took 2 bases from V and 2 from J, leaving 6 bases between them. This CDR3 is 13 amino acids long. Germline V gene lookup returns CDR1 MGHRA and CDR2 YSYEKL. In DNA, the CDR3 is TGCGCCAGCAGCCAATGGGTGCAAGAGACCCAGTACTTC. It translates to CASSQWVQETQYF.

There are many counts of this clonotype. This chain joins TRBV7-2 and TRBJ2-7, with D unresolved. Trimming cost V 1 base and J 12 bases, with 10 bases left between them. From germline, CDR1 is SGHTA and CDR2 FQGNSA. The CDR3 runs 11 residues. CDR3 DNA: TGTGCCAGCAGCTTAGGGCGCGTCCTGTACTTC. Residues: CASSLGRVLYF.

This clonotype was observed many times. The CDR3 coding sequence is TGCGCCAGCAGCTTGGACAGGGGATCCCCTGAAGCTTTCTTT. Protein: CASSLDRGSPEAFF. The chain has TRBV5-1 and TRBJ1-1; 7 bases agree with TRBD1. V lost 0 bases to trimming and J lost 6 bases; unmatched junction nucleotides: 5. There are 14 residues in the CDR3. From germline, CDR1 is SGHRS and CDR2 YFSETQ.

The chain carries TRBV11-2 and TRBJ2-7, with TRBD1 as a possible D gene (5 bases). CDR1 and CDR2 (germline): SGHAT, FQNNGV. CDR3 size: 14 residues. V was clipped by 5 bases and J by 2 bases, with 13 bases between them. CDR3 amino acids: CASSPNQGTYEQYF. For the CDR3, the DNA is TGTGCCAGCAGCCCGAACCAGGGAACCTACGAGCAGTACTTC. Variable domain in full (rest from reference TRBV11-2 and TRBJ2-7): EAGVAQSPRYKIIEKRQSVAFWCNPISGHATLYWYQQILGQGPKLLIQFQNNGVVDDSQLPKDRFSAERLKGVDSTLKIQPAKLEDSAVYLCASSPNQGTYEQYFGPGTRLTVT.

The V and J genes are TRBV27 and TRBJ1-2, with D unclear. Germline V gene data show CDR1 as MNHEY and CDR2 as SMNVEV (reference sequence). Deletions cut 4 bases from V and 8 bases from J, with 17 bases between. The CDR3 extends over 14 amino acids. The CDR3 protein is CASSSRSGLMGYTF. The CDR3 DNA follows: TGTGCCAGCAGTTCCCGCTCCGGACTTATGGGCTACACCTTC.

The gene calls are TRBV14 and TRBJ2-5; D is possibly TRBD1 or TRBD2 (5 bases each). The germline CDR1 and CDR2 sequences are SGHDN and FVKESK. V was trimmed by 4 bases and J by 7 bases, leaving 16 bases between them. This CDR3 has 14 amino acids. The CDR3 protein is CASSPGRYGGTQYF. As DNA, the CDR3 is TGTGCCAGCAGCCCAGGACGTTATGGGGGGACCCAGTACTTC.

Only a few counts were recorded for this clonotype. This sequence joins TRBV4-2 and TRBJ1-4; D is possibly TRBD1 (5 bases). Germline values: CDR1 LGHNA, CDR2 YNFKEQ. Trimming removed 1 base from V and 8 bases from J, with 8 bases in between. The CDR3 has 13 residues. CDR3 region: CASSQVSGEKLFF. The DNA for the CDR3 is TGTGCCAGCAGCCAAGTCTCAGGGGAAAAACTGTTTTTT.

This clonotype was seen many times. The rearrangement joins TRBV4-1 to TRBJ2-1; possibly TRBD2 for D (5 bases). Looked up from germline, CDR1 is MGHRA and CDR2 is YSYEKL. The CDR3 is made up of 16 amino acids. Trimming cost V 0 bases and J 4 bases, with 13 bases left between them. This CDR3 is CASSQEGRVSYNEQFF. In DNA, the CDR3 is TGCGCCAGCAGCCAAGAAGGGCGGGTGTCATACAATGAGCAGTTCTTC.

Regarding this clonotype: A single base separates this from a much larger clone, so it may be a read error. The genes are TRBV3-1 and TRBJ2-1, with 11 bases matching TRBD2. This CDR3 comprises 17 residues. Germline CDR1 is LGHDT and CDR2 is YNNKEL (reference sequence). V lost 4 bases, J lost 7 bases, and 12 bases stayed unmatched. The CDR3: CASSRTSGLTPRNEQFF. CDR3 nucleotides: TGTGCCAGCAGCCGGACTAGCGGGCTAACCCCTCGGAATGAGCAGTTCTTC.

The rearrangement links TRBV9 to TRBJ2-1, with 10 nucleotides matching TRBD2. The CDR3 has 20 residues. The V gene end was trimmed by 3 bases and the J gene end by 7 bases; junction bases not matched to a gene: 22. The germline V gene encodes CDR1 SGDLS and CDR2 YYNGEE. The CDR3 DNA follows: TGTGCCAGCAGCGCCCGGGACAGGCCCGGGGCTAGCGGGAGAGGTAATGAGCAGTTCTTC. Translated: CASSARDRPGASGRGNEQFF.

A word on this clonotype: A read error is possible here, since a much larger clone lies one base away. The J gene is TRBJ2-1, the V gene TRBV10-3, with 9 bases fitting TRBD2. The CDR3 has 16 amino acids. CDR1 and CDR2 from the germline V gene are ENHRY and SYGVKD. The CDR3 nucleotides are TGTGTCATCAGTGGCACCAGCGGGGGGCCAGACAATGAGCAGTTCTTC. It specifies CVISGTSGGPDNEQFF.

This sequence joins TRBV12-3 or TRBV12-4 and TRBJ1-2; 9 nucleotides align to TRBD1. With V trimmed by 5 bases and J by 8 bases, 9 bases remained unmatched. This CDR3 is 14 amino acids long. The DNA for the CDR3 is TGTGCCAGCAGTAACATACAGGGGGCGGGAGGCTACACCTTC. The encoded protein is CASSNIQGAGGYTF.

The rearrangement joins TRBV10-1 to TRBJ2-1; 8 nucleotides agree with TRBD1. The CDR3 is 16 amino acids. V lost 7 bases, J lost 3 bases, and 11 bases stayed unmatched. Looked up from germline, CDR1 is WNHNN and CDR2 is SYGVQD (reference sequence). For the CDR3, the DNA is TGCGCCAGCACCAAATCACCGGGACAGGACTACAATGAGCAGTTCTTC. Amino acid sequence: CASTKSPGQDYNEQFF.

The chain uses TRBV28 and TRBJ2-1; a weak D match, TRBD1 (5 bases). The better agreement between TRBJ2-7 and the DNA end casts doubt on the J call. CDR3 length equals 16 residues. Germline CDR1 MDHEN, CDR2 SYDVKM. The CDR3 spells CASSLSTAGSYNEQYF. CDR3 bases: TGTGCCAGCAGTTTATCCACGGCAGGGTCCTACAATGAGCAGTACTTC.

The gene calls are TRBV12-3 or TRBV12-4 and TRBJ1-4; 8 positions agree with TRBD1. J was trimmed by 7 bases and V by 1 base; bases with no gene match: 5. The CDR3 is 15 amino acids. The CDR3, as DNA: TGTGCCAGCAGTTTAGGGGGACAGGTCATTGAAAAACTGTTTTTT. Its translation: CASSLGGQVIEKLFF.

This clonotype was seen a single time. A much larger clone is a single base away; this may be a read error. It is likely a read error, because the conserved phenylalanine at the end of the CDR3 is missing. V gene TRBV20-1 combines with J gene TRBJ2-7; D is possibly TRBD1 (6 bases). The CDR3 is 16 amino acids. The germline CDR1 and CDR2 sequences are DFQATT and SNEGSKA (reference sequence). Between the trimmed V and J ends, which lost 0 bases and 1 base, there was a span of 16 bases. The CDR3 bases are TGCAGTGCTAGAGATCCGTTGAGCCAGGGGTCCTACGAGCAGTACCTC. Translated: CSARDPLSQGSYEQYL.

This clonotype was detected many times. V and J are TRBV12-3 or TRBV12-4 and TRBJ2-1; 12 nucleotides match TRBD2. Trimming at V came to 6 bases and at J to 4 bases, leaving 10 bases not matched to a gene. This CDR3 is 17 amino acids long. DNA for the CDR3: TGTGCCAGCAGCTACCCCCGGGGACTAGCGGGTTACAATGAGCAGTTCTTC. It encodes CASSYPRGLAGYNEQFF.

The rearrangement joins TRBV12-3 or TRBV12-4 to TRBJ1-1; D may be TRBD1 (5 bases). V was cut by 0 bases and J by 0 bases, with 11 bases left in between. The CDR3 loop spans 16 amino acids. CDR3 sequence (DNA): TGTGCCAGCAGTTTAGCGCAGGGAGGGGTGAACACTGAAGCTTTCTTT. Protein: CASSLAQGGVNTEAFF.

The V call is TRBV7-2, the J call TRBJ2-3; TRBD2 matches at 9 bases. Germline V gene data show CDR1 as SGHTA and CDR2 as FQGNSA. This CDR3 comprises 17 residues. The trim removed 0 bases at V and 4 bases at J, leaving 8 bases unmatched. CDR3 amino acids: CASSLALWTSEADTQYF. As DNA, the CDR3 is TGTGCCAGCAGCTTAGCGCTTTGGACTAGCGAGGCAGATACGCAGTATTTT.

This clonotype has more than one count but fewer than ten. The V gene is TRBV3-1, the J gene TRBJ2-1; TRBD2 matches 11 bases. CDR3 length equals 18 residues. Germline trimming cut 0 bases from V and 3 bases from J; bases unmatched to any gene: 7. CDR1 is LGHDT and CDR2 is YNNKEL in the germline V gene (reference sequence). CDR3 protein: CASSQDALAGGVYNEQFF. The CDR3 region has the DNA TGTGCCAGCAGCCAAGATGCGCTAGCGGGAGGAGTCTACAATGAGCAGTTCTTC.

This clonotype was found once. J is TRBJ2-1 and V is TRBV28; D not certain. Trimming shortened V by 5 bases and J by 0 bases, and 5 bases separated the two germline ends. Germline CDR1 reads MDHEN; CDR2 reads SYDVKM. The CDR3 sequence is 13 residues long. The chain's CDR3 is CASSEFSYNEQFF. In DNA form, the CDR3 reads TGTGCCAGCAGTGAGTTCTCCTACAATGAGCAGTTCTTC.